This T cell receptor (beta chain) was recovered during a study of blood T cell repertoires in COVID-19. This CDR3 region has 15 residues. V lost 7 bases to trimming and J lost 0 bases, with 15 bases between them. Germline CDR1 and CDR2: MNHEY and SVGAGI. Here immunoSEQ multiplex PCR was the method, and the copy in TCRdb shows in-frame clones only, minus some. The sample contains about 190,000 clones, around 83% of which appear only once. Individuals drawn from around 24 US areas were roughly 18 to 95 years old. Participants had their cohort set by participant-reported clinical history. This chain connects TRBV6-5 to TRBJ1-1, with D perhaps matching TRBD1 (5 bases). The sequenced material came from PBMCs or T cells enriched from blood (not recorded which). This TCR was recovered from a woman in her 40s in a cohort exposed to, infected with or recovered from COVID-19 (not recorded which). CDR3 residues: CASMSQEYLNTEAFF. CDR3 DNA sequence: TGTGCCAGCATGTCACAGGAGTATTTGAACACTGAAGCTTTCTTT.